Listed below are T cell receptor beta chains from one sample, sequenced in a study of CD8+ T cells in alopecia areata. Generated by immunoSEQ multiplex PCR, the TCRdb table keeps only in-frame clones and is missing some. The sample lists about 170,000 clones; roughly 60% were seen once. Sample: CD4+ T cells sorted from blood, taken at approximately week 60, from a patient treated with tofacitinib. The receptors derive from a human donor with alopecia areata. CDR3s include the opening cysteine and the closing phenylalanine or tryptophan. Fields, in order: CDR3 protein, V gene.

CASSPTSGGPDTQYF	TRBV7-2
CAWSANRAGANVLTF	TRBV30
CSVVRDRGKYEQYF	TRBV29-1
CASSLHETQYF	TRBV5-6
CASSLQGLAVETQYF	TRBV7-9
CSVGGQATYEQYF	TRBV29-1
CASSQESFTKQETQYF	TRBV14
CASSLGFSYEQYF	TRBV7-3
CASSLADGPYEQYF	TRBV5-1
CAIRAGGHEQYF	TRBV10-3
CATSRADRVDYGYTF	TRBV15
CASSPRGLDTQYF	TRBV7-9
CASSLGFRLAGQGETQYF	TRBV7-2
CSAGDRKGYTF	TRBV29-1
CASGPGQGSYNEQFF	TRBV12-5
CASRLAENNEQFF	TRBV10-3
CASSSTGTNGYTF	TRBV5-1
CAWSKGPGDGYTF	TRBV30
CASSPQGDSNQPQHF	TRBV2
CASSFSSGGLFF	TRBV7-9
CAWSGYNSPVYGYTF	TRBV30
CASSLAEGRHLQGSGEQYF	TRBV7-9
CSVKIQGDEQFF	TRBV29-1
CAISADRVEQYF	TRBV10-3
CASSETGSYGYTF	TRBV5-1
CASSQRSSGANVLTF	TRBV14
CASSTDRLGEQYF	TRBV6-6
CAERGQRETQYF	TRBV23-1
CASSPGAGDSPLHF	TRBV9
CASTIISTGELFF	TRBV11-3
CASRNPETDTQYF	TRBV9